Described below is a single TCR beta chain sequence and its context. One junction end disagrees with the germline gene, perhaps due to a read error. Germline-derived CDR1 and CDR2 are SGDLS and YYNGEE. CDR3 length equals 13 residues. This record comes from a study of blood T cell repertoires in COVID-19. Produced via immunoSEQ multiplex PCR; TCRdb's table is partial and in-frame only. Among about 160,000 clones listed, roughly four fifths were seen once. What was sequenced was peripheral blood. The clonotype comes from a human donor in a cohort sampled during active COVID-19. The J gene is TRBJ1-2, the V gene TRBV9; 12 bases line up with TRBD1. The DNA of the CDR3 is TGTGCCAGCAGCGTACCCGGGACAGGGGGCGCGGGTTTT. This translates into CASSVPGTGGAGF.